The clone carrying this TCR beta chain was seen more than once but under ten times. Its specificity is not known. The CDR3 end shows no conserved phenylalanine or tryptophan, and so a read error is likely. The DNA is omitted, as the CDR3 cannot be located on it reliably, and the CDR3 follows TCRdb's listing. This sample was taken from a study of cytotoxic CD8 clonotypes in ibrutinib-treated CLL. Study details: Investigators collected response samples after a median roughly 12 months of treatment, range 6 to 36. General study points: Treatment left the uncommon public clonotypes either contracted or stable in frequency.

With sequencing, the targeted depth ranged from 1 in 200,000 to 1 in 1 million T cells. Method: immunoSEQ multiplex PCR; TCRdb's copy keeps in-frame clones and lacks some. Found here are some 65,000 clones, roughly 57% of them singletons; the top ten hold roughly 15%. The CDR3 numbers 11 amino acids, ends counted. From germline, CDR1 is LNHNV and CDR2 YYDKDF (reference sequence). V usage is TRBV15 and J usage is TRBJ2-3; the table's D call, TRBD2, was not checked against the DNA. The sequence derives from a human donor with chronic lymphocytic leukemia. Material: PBMCs, obtained after 12 months of ibrutinib treatment. The CDR3: CATSRGSGVSI.